Sequencing of this T cell receptor beta chain was carried out in a study of shared clonotypes between healthy human individuals. Using immunoSEQ multiplex PCR, the repertoire was profiled, and TCRdb retains in-frame clones only, with some absent. The table has more than 850,000 clones, roughly 74% seen once. Trimming at V came to 2 bases and at J to 9 bases, leaving 5 bases not matched to a gene. Per the germline V gene, CDR1 is ENHRY and CDR2 is SYGVKD. This CDR3 is 15 amino acids long. The TCR originated in a man between 18 and 35 years old in good health. Some clones in this sample may be carry-over from other donors' samples. The V call is TRBV10-3, the J call TRBJ1-6; 9 bases fit TRBD1. Sequences were obtained from memory CD4+ T cells from PBMCs. The sample's subset: CD45RA-negative fraction. CDR3 in amino acids: CAISEGTGSGSPLHF. The CDR3, as DNA: TGTGCCATCAGTGAGGGGACAGGGAGTGGTTCACCCCTCCACTTT.